The rows below give T cell receptor beta chains drawn from one sample of a study of blood T cell repertoires in COVID-19. Generated by immunoSEQ multiplex PCR, the TCRdb table keeps only in-frame clones and is missing some. This table holds over 200,000 clones, more than 75% found once. The sequenced material came from PBMCs or T cells enriched from blood (not recorded which). The source is a man aged 18 to 29 who had recovered from COVID-19. Each CDR3 is given with its conserved first and last residue. A D gene is named only where the DNA matches it firmly. Size values are once, few and many counts, or a class for expanded clones, and some rows have none.

>TRBJ2-5|.|TRBD2|TRBV4-1
TGCGCCAGCAGCCTAACTAGCGGGAGAGACCAAGAGACCCAGTACTTC
CASSLTSGRDQETQYF
>TRBJ2-5|.|TRBD1|TRBV6-5
TGTGCCAGCAGTCTTACCGACAGGGGAGAGACCCAGTACTTC
CASSLTDRGETQYF
>TRBJ1-6|.|TRBD1|TRBV2
TGTGCCAGGGAACAGGGGAATTCACCCCTCCACTTT
CAREQGNSPLHF
>TRBJ1-1|.|.|TRBV5-1
TGCGCCAGCAGCTTGGGGCGGCGTACTGAAGCTTTCTTT
CASSLGRRTEAFF
>TRBJ2-5|.|TRBD1|TRBV5-5
TGTGCCAGCAGCACACAGGGGCGCGGGGAGACCCAGTACTTC
CASSTQGRGETQYF
>TRBJ2-6|few|TRBD2|TRBV5-1
TGCGCCAGCAGCCCGGATATAGCGGGGGGTACCTTGACCAACGTCCTGACTTTC
CASSPDIAGGTLTNVLTF
>TRBJ2-7|.|TRBD1|TRBV9
TGTGCCAGCAGCGTAGGAGACAGGGGACACTACGAGCAGTACTTC
CASSVGDRGHYEQYF
>TRBJ1-1|.|.|TRBV7-9
TGTGCCAGCAGCTTAGGGGGCGGCATGAACACTGAAGCTTTCTTT
CASSLGGGMNTEAFF
>TRBJ1-2|.|.|TRBV18
TGTGCCAGCTCATCCGAATTGGACGGGGATGGCTACACCTTC
CASSSELDGDGYTF
>TRBJ2-2|.|TRBD2|TRBV19
TGTGCCAGTAGTATTAGCTCCCGGGGGGTAGGGACCGGGGAGCTGTTTTTT
CASSISSRGVGTGELFF
>TRBJ1-5|few|.|TRBV28
TGTGCCAGCAGTTTATTAGGGCTGGGGCAGGGCAATCAGCCCCAGCATTTT
CASSLLGLGQGNQPQHF
>TRBJ1-1|.|.|TRBV9
TGTGCCAGCAGCGTGGGCCGGAACACTGAAGCTTTCTTT
CASSVGRNTEAFF
>TRBJ2-5|.|TRBD2|TRBV10-3
TGTGCCATCAGTGATCTAGCGGGAGGAGAAGAGACCCAGTACTTC
CAISDLAGGEETQYF
>TRBJ1-2|.|TRBD1|TRBV7-3
TGTGCCAGCAGCCTTGCCAGGGGGTTGCGGGGCTACACCTTC
CASSLARGLRGYTF
>TRBJ2-2|.|TRBD2|TRBV5-1
TGCGCCAGCAGCCCAAATCTAGCGGGAGGGACGAACACCGGGGAGCTGTTTTTT
CASSPNLAGGTNTGELFF
>TRBJ1-2|.|TRBD1|TRBV11-2
TGTGCCAGCAGCTTAGTAGGGGGGACAGCCTTTAACTATGGCTACACCTTC
CASSLVGGTAFNYGYTF
>TRBJ1-2|.|.|TRBV7-9
TGTGCCAGCAGCACCGGGATCGAGTCGTATGGCTACACCTTC
CASSTGIESYGYTF
>TRBJ1-1|.|.|TRBV5-1
TGCGCCAGCAGCTTGGGTCAGGGGCTTAATGAAGCTTTCTTT
CASSLGQGLNEAFF
>TRBJ1-5|few|TRBD1|TRBV2
TGTGCCACACGGGCAGGGGGAGGAAAATGGCAGCCCCAGCATTTT
CATRAGGGKWQPQHF
>TRBJ1-5|.|.|TRBV15
TGTGCCACCAGCAGAGGAGGACCCCAGCATTTT
CATSRGGPQHF
>TRBJ2-2|.|TRBD2|TRBV10-3
TGTGCCATCAGTGAGTTTGGGACTAGCGGAACCGGGGAGCTGTTTTTT
CAISEFGTSGTGELFF
>TRBJ2-6|.|.|TRBV18
TGTGCCAGCTCACCGGGCAGCCAGGTCTCTGGGGCCAACGTCCTGACTTTC
CASSPGSQVSGANVLTF
>TRBJ2-7|.|.|TRBV6-5
TGTGCCAGCAGCAAGGAGGGTACCTACGAGCAGTACTTC
CASSKEGTYEQYF
>TRBJ1-6|.|TRBD1|TRBV7-9
TGTGCCAGCAGCGTACTCGGACAGGGCTATAATTCACCCCTCCACTTT
CASSVLGQGYNSPLHF
>TRBJ2-7|once|TRBD2|TRBV28
TGTGCCAGCAGCCCTCTTGGGGCTAGCGGCTCCTACGAGCAGTACTTC
CASSPLGASGSYEQYF
>TRBJ1-6|many|.|TRBV15
TGTGCCACCAGCAGAGAACAGTCCAATTCACCCCTCCACTTT
CATSREQSNSPLHF
>TRBJ1-2|.|.|TRBV6-5
TGTGCCAGCAGTCCTGGACTCCCTGGCGGCTACACCTTC
CASSPGLPGGYTF
>TRBJ1-1|once|.|TRBV6-5
TGTGCCAGCACCCAACCGCCAGGTGAAGCTTTCTTT
CASTQPPGEAFF
>TRBJ1-6|.|.|TRBV2
TGTGCCAGCAGTGCCGGGGGGCGTTCACCCCTCCACTTT
CASSAGGRSPLHF